A selection of T cell receptor beta chains follows, all from one sample in a study of a mutant IDH1 vaccine in newly diagnosed glioma. What these receptors recognize is not known. Produced via immunoSEQ multiplex PCR; TCRdb's table is partial and in-frame only. This sample yields more than 55,000 clones, of which about 80% are seen a single time; roughly 3.5% belongs to the top ten. The specimen was PBMCs, collected from a glioma patient whose treatment included an IDH1 peptide vaccine. Every receptor here comes from a man aged 25-45 years with glioma. CDR3s include the opening cysteine and the closing phenylalanine or tryptophan. The D gene is left open where the match is weak.

d_call j_call v_call cdr3_length cdr3_aa cdr3_nt
NA TRBJ2-1 TRBV19 16 CASSPYLFSSYNEQFF TGTGCCAGTAGTCCCTACCTCTTTAGCTCCTACAATGAGCAGTTCTTC
NA TRBJ1-4 TRBV29-1 14 CSAARSSVGEKLFF TGCAGCGCAGCACGTTCTTCGGTGGGGGAAAAACTGTTTTTT
TRBD1 TRBJ1-4 TRBV29-1 12 CSVGTGGEKLFF TGCAGCGTTGGAACAGGGGGTGAAAAACTGTTTTTT
NA TRBJ1-1 TRBV30 13 CAWSWTLNTEAFF TGTGCCTGGAGTTGGACACTGAACACTGAAGCTTTCTTT
NA TRBJ1-1 TRBV6-5 12 CRSGRMNTEAFF TGTCGTTCGGGCAGAATGAACACTGAAGCTTTCTTT
TRBD2 TRBJ2-1 TRBV5-1 15 CASSLVAGEHNEQFF TGCGCCAGCAGCTTGGTAGCGGGAGAGCACAATGAGCAGTTCTTC
TRBD2 TRBJ2-1 TRBV27 14 CASSFRTRGDEQFF TGTGCCAGCAGTTTTCGGACTCGGGGGGATGAGCAGTTCTTC
NA TRBJ2-1 TRBV13 13 CASSWTRNNEQFF TGTGCCAGCAGCTGGACTCGCAACAATGAGCAGTTCTTC
NA TRBJ2-3 TRBV19 13 CASRASVGDTQYF TGTGCCAGTAGGGCTAGCGTCGGAGATACGCAGTATTTT
TRBD2 TRBJ2-3 TRBV11-2 19 CASSPTRAPAGPVGDTQYF TGTGCCAGCAGCCCTACTCGAGCACCAGCGGGACCCGTTGGGGATACGCAGTATTTT